The clone carrying this TCR beta chain has a single count. This sample was taken from a study of cytomegalovirus exposure and HLA in healthy donors. The assay was immunoSEQ multiplex PCR, and TCRdb's table has in-frame clones only and misses some. The top ten hold 4.2% of the sample, which has about 170,000 clones, roughly 90% seen once. V was trimmed by 4 bases and J by 2 bases, leaving 18 bases between them. This CDR3 has 16 residues. Germline V CDR1 and CDR2: SGHAT, FQNNGV. What was sequenced was PBMCs. The TCR sequence derives from a man between 18 and 35 years old in good health and CMV-seropositive. The chain joins TRBV11-2 to TRBJ2-7, with D uncertain. The CDR3 loop is CASSSPGVGHPYEQYF. The CDR3 bases are TGTGCCAGCAGCTCCCCCGGCGTTGGGCACCCCTACGAGCAGTACTTC.